This passage covers 10 T cell receptor beta chains from one sample sequenced in a study of cytomegalovirus exposure and HLA in healthy donors. The PCR contained 60 Vbeta and 13 Jbeta primers. Only in-frame clones appear in the TCRdb table, and some are missing; sequencing was by immunoSEQ multiplex PCR. Among 99,000 or so clones listed, over 75% were seen once. Specimen: PBMCs. Receptors were obtained from a man aged 25-45 years in good health and CMV-seropositive.

The chain joins TRBV6-5 to TRBJ2-5, with D possibly matching TRBD2 (5 bases). CDR3 length: 15 residues. Germline CDR1 and CDR2: MNHEY and SVGAGI. Trimming shortened V by 2 bases and J by 3 bases, and 13 bases separated the two germline ends. The CDR3 DNA reads TGTGCCAGCAGTTACACCCGGACTCCAGAAGAGACCCAGTACTTC. This gives the protein CASSYTRTPEETQYF.

This clone was counted between two and nine times. Other DNA variants within this sample encode the same CDR3. This chain uses TRBV5-1 with TRBJ2-1; 9 bases are shared with TRBD1. J gave up 11 bases and V 0 bases, and 6 bases lay outside the gene matches. This CDR3 is 14 amino acids long. Germline CDR1 and CDR2: SGHRS and YFSETQ. The CDR3 is CASSLETGGWQQFF. The CDR3 region has the DNA TGCGCCAGCAGCTTGGAGACAGGGGGTTGGCAGCAGTTCTTC.

The chain has TRBV7-8 and TRBJ2-3; 8 bases fit TRBD2. CDR3 size: 19 residues. CDR1 is SGHVS and CDR2 is FQNEAQ in the germline V gene. After removal of 4 bases from V and 0 bases from J, the junction contained 15 bases not matched to a gene. The CDR3 DNA is TGTGCCAGCAGCTCCCCCGGGGGGGTAGCGGGGCTTAGCACAGATACGCAGTATTTT. Translation gives CASSSPGGVAGLSTDTQYF.

The V gene is TRBV19, the J gene TRBJ1-2; unclear D gene. The ends were cut back, 5 bases at V and 0 bases at J, with 13 bases in the middle. Germline V gives CDR1 LNHDA, CDR2 SQIVND (reference sequence). CDR3 size: 15 residues. In DNA form, the CDR3 reads TGTGCCAGTAGTTCCTTTCCCGGGACTAACTATGGCTACACCTTC. Its protein product is CASSSFPGTNYGYTF.

V is TRBV5-6 and J is TRBJ1-6; perhaps TRBD1 as D (5 bases). Trimming shortened V by 0 bases and J by 9 bases, and 13 bases separated the two germline ends. CDR1 SGHDT and CDR2 YYEEEE come from the germline V gene. This CDR3 spans 15 amino acids. The CDR3 is CASSLVARAGSPLHF. The DNA for the CDR3 is TGTGCCAGCAGCTTGGTCGCCAGGGCAGGTTCACCCCTCCACTTT. The full variable domain, completed using reference TRBV5-6 and TRBJ1-6, is DAGVTQSPTHLIKTRGQQVTLRCSPKSGHDTVSWYQQALGQGPQFIFQYYEEEERQRGNFPDRFSGHQFPNYSSELNVNALLLGDSALYLCASSLVARAGSPLHFGNGTRLTVT.

The gene calls are TRBV6-6 and TRBJ2-3; TRBD1 aligns across 9 bases. The germline gives CDR1 MNHNY, CDR2 SVGAGI (reference sequence). This CDR3 is 15 amino acids long. V was pared by 2 bases and J by 2 bases, with 2 bases of the junction left unmatched. The CDR3 nucleotides read TGTGCCAGCAGTTACCGGGACAGGGCCACAGATACGCAGTATTTT. Translation gives CASSYRDRATDTQYF.

J is TRBJ1-4 and V is TRBV5-1, with D unclear. Germline V lookup: CDR1 SGHRS, CDR2 YFSETQ. The ends were cut back, 6 bases at V and 6 bases at J, with 12 bases in the middle. This CDR3 contains 13 residues. For the CDR3, the DNA is TGCGCCAGCAAGAAGGGAGCAGATGAAAAACTGTTTTTT. It codes for CASKKGADEKLFF.

The J gene is TRBJ1-1, the V gene TRBV6-5; TRBD1 might be the D (6 bases). Trimming removed 3 bases at V and 1 base at J, with 9 bases between. The CDR3 covers 14 residues. Germline V gene lookup returns CDR1 MNHEY and CDR2 SVGAGI. In DNA form, the CDR3 reads TGTGCCAGCAGTTATCGGACAGCGAACACTGAAGCTTTCTTT. Amino acids: CASSYRTANTEAFF.

The rearrangement joins TRBV7-8 to TRBJ1-3; 7 nucleotides line up with TRBD1. Germline-derived CDR1 and CDR2 are SGHVS and FQNEAQ. The J segment lost 0 bases and the V segment lost 4 bases, leaving 6 bases of the junction unmatched. There are 16 residues in the CDR3. The CDR3 DNA reads TGTGCCAGCAGCTCCGACAGGGTCCTCTCTGGAAACACCATATATTTT. This codes for CASSSDRVLSGNTIYF.

The chain combines TRBV30 with TRBJ2-5, with D tentatively TRBD1 (6 bases). Germline values: CDR1 GTSNPN, CDR2 SVGIG (reference sequence). The CDR3 is 15 residues long. V was pared by 0 bases and J by 4 bases, with 15 bases between. The CDR3 nucleotides read TGTGCCTGGAGTGTTCAGGGACAACGTTCAGAGACCCAGTACTTC. Protein sequence: CAWSVQGQRSETQYF.